This T cell receptor (beta chain) originates from a study of technical replicates of blood from a few donors. TCRdb's copy holds only in-frame clones and misses some; the assay was immunoSEQ multiplex PCR. The profile shows some 83,000 clones, 90% to 95% of them singletons. Germline assignment: CDR1 SGHTA and CDR2 FQGNSA. The CDR3 consists of 18 residues. V lost 5 bases to trimming and J lost 0 bases; unmatched junction nucleotides: 16. The V and J genes are TRBV7-2 and TRBJ2-7; 7 nucleotides line up with TRBD1. This clonotype originated in a human donor in good health. The specimen was T cells isolated from PBMCs. The CDR3 loop reads CASSKSGTDEFDSYEQYF. As DNA, the CDR3 is TGTGCCAGCAGCAAATCCGGGACAGATGAATTTGACTCCTACGAGCAGTACTTC.